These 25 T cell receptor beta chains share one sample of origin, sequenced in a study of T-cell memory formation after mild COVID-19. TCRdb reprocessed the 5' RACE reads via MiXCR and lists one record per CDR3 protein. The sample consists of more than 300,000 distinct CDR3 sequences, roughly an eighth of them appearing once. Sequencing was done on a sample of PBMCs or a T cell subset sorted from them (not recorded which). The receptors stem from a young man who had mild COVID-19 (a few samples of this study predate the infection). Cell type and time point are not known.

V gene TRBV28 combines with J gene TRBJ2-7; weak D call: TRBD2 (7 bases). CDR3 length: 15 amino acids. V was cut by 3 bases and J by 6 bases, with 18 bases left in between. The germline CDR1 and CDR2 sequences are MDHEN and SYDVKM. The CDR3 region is CASSLRGGGRGEQYV. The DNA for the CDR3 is TGTGCCAGCAGTTTGAGGGGGGGCGGACGCGGCGAGCAGTACGTC.

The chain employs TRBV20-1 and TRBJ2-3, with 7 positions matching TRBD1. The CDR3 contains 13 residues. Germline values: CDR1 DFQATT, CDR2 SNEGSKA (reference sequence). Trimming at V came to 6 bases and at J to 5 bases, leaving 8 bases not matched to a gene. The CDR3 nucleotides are TGCAGTGCCAATCGGGACAGAAAAGATACGCAGTATTTT. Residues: CSANRDRKDTQYF.

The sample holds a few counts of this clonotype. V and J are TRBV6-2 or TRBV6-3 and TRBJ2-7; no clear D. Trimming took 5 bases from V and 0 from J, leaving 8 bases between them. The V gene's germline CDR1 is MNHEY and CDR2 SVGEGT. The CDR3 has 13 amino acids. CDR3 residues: CASSRRNSYEQYV. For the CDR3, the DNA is TGTGCCAGCAGTCGCAGGAACTCCTACGAGCAGTACGTC.

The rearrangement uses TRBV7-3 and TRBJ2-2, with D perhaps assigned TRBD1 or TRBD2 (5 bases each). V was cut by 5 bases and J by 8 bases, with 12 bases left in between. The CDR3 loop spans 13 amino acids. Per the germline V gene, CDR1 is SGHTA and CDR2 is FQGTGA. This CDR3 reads CASSGIGTGELFF. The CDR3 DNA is TGTGCCAGCAGCGGCATAGGGACGGGGGAGCTGTTTTTT.

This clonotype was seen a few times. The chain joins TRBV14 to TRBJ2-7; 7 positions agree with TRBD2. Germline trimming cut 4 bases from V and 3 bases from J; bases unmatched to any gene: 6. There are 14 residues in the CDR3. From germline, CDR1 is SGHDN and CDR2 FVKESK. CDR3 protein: CASSPSRGVYEQYF. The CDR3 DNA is TGTGCCAGCAGCCCCTCCCGGGGGGTCTACGAGCAGTACTTC.

CDR3 residues: CASSTRPYGLEQVPPTYGYTF. CDR3 bases: TGTGCCAGCAGTACCCGCCCCTACGGACTTGAACAGGTCCCACCGACCTATGGCTACACCTTC. The rearrangement links TRBV6-5 to TRBJ1-2, with D possibly TRBD1 on 5 matching bases. V was pared by 5 bases and J by 4 bases, with 35 bases between. Per germline, CDR1 MNHEY and CDR2 SVGAGI. The CDR3 extends over 21 amino acids.

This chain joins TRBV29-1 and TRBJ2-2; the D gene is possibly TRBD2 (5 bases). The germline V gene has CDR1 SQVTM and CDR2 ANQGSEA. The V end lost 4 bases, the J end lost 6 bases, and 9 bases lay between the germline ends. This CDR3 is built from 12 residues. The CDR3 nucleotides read TGCAGCGTTGTACGGGGAGCCGGGGAGCTGTTTTTT. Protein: CSVVRGAGELFF.

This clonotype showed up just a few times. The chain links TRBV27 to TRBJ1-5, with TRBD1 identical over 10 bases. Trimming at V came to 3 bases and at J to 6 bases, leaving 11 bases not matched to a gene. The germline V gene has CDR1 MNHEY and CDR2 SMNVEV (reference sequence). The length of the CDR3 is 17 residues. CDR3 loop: CASSLVETGGWVQPQHF. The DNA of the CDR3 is TGTGCCAGCAGTTTGGTCGAGACAGGGGGCTGGGTTCAGCCCCAGCATTTT.

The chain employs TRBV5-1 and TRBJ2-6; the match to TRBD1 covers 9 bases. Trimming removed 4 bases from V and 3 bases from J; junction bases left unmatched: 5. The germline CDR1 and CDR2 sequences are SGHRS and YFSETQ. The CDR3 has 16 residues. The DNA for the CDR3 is TGCGCCAGCAGCGTACAGGGGGCGCTTGGGGCCAACGTCCTGACTTTC. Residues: CASSVQGALGANVLTF.

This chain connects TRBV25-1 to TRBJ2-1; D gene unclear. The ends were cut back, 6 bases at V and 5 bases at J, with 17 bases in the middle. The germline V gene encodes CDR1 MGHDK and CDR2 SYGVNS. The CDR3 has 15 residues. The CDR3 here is CASRTDLILNNEQFF. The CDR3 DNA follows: TGTGCCAGCAGAACCGATCTGATTTTAAACAATGAGCAGTTCTTC.

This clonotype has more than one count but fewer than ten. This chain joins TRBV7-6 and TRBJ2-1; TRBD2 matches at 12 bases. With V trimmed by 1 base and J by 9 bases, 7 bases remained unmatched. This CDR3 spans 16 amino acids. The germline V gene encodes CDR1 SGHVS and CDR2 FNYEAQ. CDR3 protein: CASSLVVLAGGGEQFF. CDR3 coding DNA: TGTGCCAGCAGCTTAGTGGTACTAGCGGGGGGCGGTGAGCAGTTCTTC.

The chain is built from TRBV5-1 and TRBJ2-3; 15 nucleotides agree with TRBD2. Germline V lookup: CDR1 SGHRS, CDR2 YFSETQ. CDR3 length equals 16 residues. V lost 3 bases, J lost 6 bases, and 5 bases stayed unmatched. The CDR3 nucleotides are TGCGCCAGCAGCTCCCGGACTAGCGGGGGGGCTGATACGCAGTATTTT. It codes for CASSSRTSGGADTQYF.

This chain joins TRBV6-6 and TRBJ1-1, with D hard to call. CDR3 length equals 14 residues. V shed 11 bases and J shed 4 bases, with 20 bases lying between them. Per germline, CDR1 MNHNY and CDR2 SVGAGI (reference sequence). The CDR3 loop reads CAGRSGTGVTEAFF. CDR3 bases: TGTGCCGGCCGTTCCGGCACGGGCGTCACTGAAGCTTTCTTT.

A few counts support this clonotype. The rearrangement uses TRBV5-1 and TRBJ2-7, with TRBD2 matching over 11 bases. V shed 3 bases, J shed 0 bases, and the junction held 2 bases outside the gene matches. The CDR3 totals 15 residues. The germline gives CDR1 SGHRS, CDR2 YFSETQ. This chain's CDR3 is CASSSLAGGSYEQYF. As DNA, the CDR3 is TGCGCCAGCAGCTCTCTAGCGGGGGGCTCCTACGAGCAGTACTTC.

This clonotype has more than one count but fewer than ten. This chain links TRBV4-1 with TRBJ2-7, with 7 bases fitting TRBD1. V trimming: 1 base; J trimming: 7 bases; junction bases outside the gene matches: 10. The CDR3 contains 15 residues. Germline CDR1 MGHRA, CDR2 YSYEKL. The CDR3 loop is CASSQAQGRRWEQYV. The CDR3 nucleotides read TGCGCCAGCAGCCAAGCACAGGGGAGACGTTGGGAGCAGTACGTC.

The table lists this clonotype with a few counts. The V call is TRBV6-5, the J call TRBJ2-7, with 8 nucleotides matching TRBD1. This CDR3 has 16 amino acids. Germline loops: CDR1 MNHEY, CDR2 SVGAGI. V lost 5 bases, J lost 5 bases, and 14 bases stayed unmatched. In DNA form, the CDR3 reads TGTGCCAGCAGTCGACGGACAGGGTTAGTTCGCGACGAGCAGTACTTC. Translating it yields CASSRRTGLVRDEQYF.

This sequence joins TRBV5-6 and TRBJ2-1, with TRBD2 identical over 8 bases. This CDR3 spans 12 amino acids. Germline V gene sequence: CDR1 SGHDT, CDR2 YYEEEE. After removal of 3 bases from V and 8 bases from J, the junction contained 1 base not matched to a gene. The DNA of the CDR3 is TGTGCCAGCAGCTGGGGACTAGATGAGCAGTTCTTC. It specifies CASSWGLDEQFF.

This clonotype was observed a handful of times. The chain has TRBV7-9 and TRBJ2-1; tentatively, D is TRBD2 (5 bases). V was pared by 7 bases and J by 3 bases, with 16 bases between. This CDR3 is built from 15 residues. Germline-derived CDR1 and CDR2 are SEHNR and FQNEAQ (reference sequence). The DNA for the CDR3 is TGTGCCAGCACCAACGGAGGCGGTGTCTACAATGAGCAGTTCTTC. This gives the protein CASTNGGGVYNEQFF.

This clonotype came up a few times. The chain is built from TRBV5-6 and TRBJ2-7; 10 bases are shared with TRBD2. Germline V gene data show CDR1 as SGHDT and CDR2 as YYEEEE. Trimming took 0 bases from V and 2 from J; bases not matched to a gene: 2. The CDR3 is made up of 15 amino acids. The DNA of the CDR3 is TGTGCCAGCAGCTTGGGACTAGCGGGTCCCTACGAGCAGTACGTC. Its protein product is CASSLGLAGPYEQYV.

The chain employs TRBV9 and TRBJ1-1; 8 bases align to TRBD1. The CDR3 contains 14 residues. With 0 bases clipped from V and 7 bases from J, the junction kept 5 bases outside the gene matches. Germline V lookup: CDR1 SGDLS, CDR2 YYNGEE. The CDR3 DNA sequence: TGTGCCAGCAGCGTAGGGACAGGGCCGAATGAAGCTTTCTTT. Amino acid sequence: CASSVGTGPNEAFF.

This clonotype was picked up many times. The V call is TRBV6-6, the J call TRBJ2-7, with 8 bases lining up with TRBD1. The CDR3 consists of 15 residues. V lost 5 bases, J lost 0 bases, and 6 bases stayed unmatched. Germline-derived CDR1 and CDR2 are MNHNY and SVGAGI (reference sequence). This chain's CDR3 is CASSPRQGPSYEQYF. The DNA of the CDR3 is TGTGCCAGCAGTCCACGACAGGGGCCCTCCTACGAGCAGTACTTC.

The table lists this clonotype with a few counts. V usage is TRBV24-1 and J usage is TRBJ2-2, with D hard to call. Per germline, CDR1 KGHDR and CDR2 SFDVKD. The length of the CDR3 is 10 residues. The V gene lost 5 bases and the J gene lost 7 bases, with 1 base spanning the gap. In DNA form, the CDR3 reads TGTGCCACCAGTGTCGGGGAGCTGTTTTTT. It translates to CATSVGELFF.

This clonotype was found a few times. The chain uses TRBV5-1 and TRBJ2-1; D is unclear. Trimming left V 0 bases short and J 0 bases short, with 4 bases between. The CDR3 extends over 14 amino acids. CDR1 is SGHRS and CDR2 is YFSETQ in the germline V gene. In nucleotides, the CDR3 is TGCGCCAGCAGCTTGGAAGTCTCCTACAATGAGCAGTTCTTC. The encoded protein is CASSLEVSYNEQFF.

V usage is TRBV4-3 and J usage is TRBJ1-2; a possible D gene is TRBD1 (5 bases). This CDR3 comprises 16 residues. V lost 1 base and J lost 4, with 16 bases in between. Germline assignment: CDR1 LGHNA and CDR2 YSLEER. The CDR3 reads CASSQGWVQEAYGYTF. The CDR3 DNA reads TGCGCCAGCAGCCAAGGGTGGGTACAGGAGGCCTATGGCTACACCTTC.

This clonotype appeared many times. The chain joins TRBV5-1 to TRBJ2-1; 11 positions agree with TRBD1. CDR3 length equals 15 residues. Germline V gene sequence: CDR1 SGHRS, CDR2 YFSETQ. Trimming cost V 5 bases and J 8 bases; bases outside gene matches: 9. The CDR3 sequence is CASRLIGTGGDEQFF. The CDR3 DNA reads TGCGCCAGCAGACTAATCGGGACAGGGGGAGATGAGCAGTTCTTC.